This TCR beta chain was observed in a study of blood T cell repertoires in COVID-19. Overall study context: Donors in the United States, Italy and Spain gave samples during acute or convalescent COVID-19.

Study processing details: The authors estimated nucleated cell counts from reference gene primer amplification. The table came from immunoSEQ multiplex PCR; TCRdb's copy has only in-frame clones and leaves some out. V and J calls and clone size are copied from that table; D and trimming were computed from the DNA. The data contain around 210,000 clones, more than 70% of them singletons. The sample was peripheral blood. The sequence was collected from a man in his fifties or sixties with COVID-19, enrolled during active disease.

This CDR3 reads CASSSSLGQGAHNEQFF. DNA for the CDR3: TGTGCCAGCAGTTCATCCCTGGGACAGGGGGCTCACAATGAGCAGTTCTTC. The V call is TRBV27, the J call TRBJ2-1, with 12 bases aligning to TRBD1. V was pared by 4 bases and J by 5 bases, with 9 bases of the junction left unmatched. Germline V CDR1 and CDR2: MNHEY, SMNVEV (reference sequence). CDR3 length: 17 residues.